What follows are 23 T cell receptor beta chains derived from one specimen sequenced in a study of EBV T-cell therapy then PD-1 blockade in nasopharyngeal carcinoma. These receptors are not linked to any known antigen. Stated treatment: AdE1-LMPpoly-expanded autologous EBV-specific T-cell therapy followed by anti-PD-1 nivolumab. Sequenced by immunoSEQ multiplex PCR; TCRdb stores in-frame clones only, minus some. The table records approximately 25,000 clones, over 70% of them present only once. Sequencing used CD8+ T cells from blood, obtained around day 65 from a patient whose treatment included autologous EBV-specific T cells and nivolumab. The receptors were sampled from a man aged 35 to 55 with nasopharyngeal carcinoma.

This rearrangement joins TRBV28 to TRBJ1-1; D unclear. V lost 3 bases, J lost 4 bases, and 3 bases lay in between. CDR3 size: 11 residues. Germline V lookup: CDR1 MDHEN, CDR2 SYDVKM. CDR3 loop: CASSFGTEAFF. The CDR3 coding sequence is TGTGCCAGCAGTTTTGGCACTGAAGCTTTCTTT. Combining the CDR3 with reference TRBV28 and TRBJ1-1 gives the whole variable domain DVKVTQSSRYLVKRTGEKVFLECVQDMDHENMFWYRQDPGLGLRLIYFSYDVKMKEKGDIPEGYSVSREKKERFSLILESASTNQTSMYLCASSFGTEAFFGQGTRLTVV.

The genes are TRBV24-1 and TRBJ1-5; D unresolved. The CDR3 has 13 residues. Trimming cost V 0 bases and J 6 bases, with 5 bases left between them. Looked up from germline, CDR1 is KGHDR and CDR2 is SFDVKD. As DNA, the CDR3 is TGTGCCACCAGTGATTTGGTGGGTCAGCCCCAGCATTTT. Encoded protein: CATSDLVGQPQHF.

This chain joins TRBV4-3 and TRBJ1-2; D remains ambiguous. Germline assignment: CDR1 LGHNA and CDR2 YSLEER. The CDR3 extends over 15 amino acids. V lost 0 bases to trimming and J lost 4 bases, with 12 bases between them. CDR3 amino acids: CASSQDSGGFYGYTF. CDR3 nucleotide sequence: TGCGCCAGCAGCCAAGATAGCGGAGGGTTCTATGGCTACACCTTC.

The CDR3 sequence is CASSLGQAFGSSGNTIYF. The CDR3 nucleotides read TGTGCCAGCAGCTTGGGACAGGCATTCGGTAGCTCTGGAAACACCATATATTTT. This sequence joins TRBV7-8 and TRBJ1-3, with TRBD1 identical over 8 bases. Germline values: CDR1 SGHVS, CDR2 FQNEAQ. This CDR3 has 18 amino acids. The V and J ends lost 3 bases and 0 bases, in that order; junction bases with no gene match: 10.

The V call is TRBV7-9, the J call TRBJ2-7; a possible D gene is TRBD2 (6 bases). The germline CDR1 and CDR2 sequences are SEHNR and FQNEAQ (reference sequence). Trimming pared 4 bases from V and 2 bases from J, leaving 18 bases between. This CDR3 has 16 residues. This CDR3 is CASSSSGTAIPYEQYF. Written as DNA, the CDR3 is TGTGCCAGCAGCTCATCCGGGACTGCGATACCCTACGAGCAGTACTTC.

This chain joins TRBV6-2 or TRBV6-3 and TRBJ1-1, with D possibly TRBD1 on 5 matching bases. CDR1 and CDR2 (germline): MNHEY, SVGEGT. The CDR3 runs to 14 residues. V dropped 5 bases and J dropped 4 bases, with 14 bases sitting between them. CDR3 nucleotides: TGTGCCAGCAGTCAATACTCTGGGGGCACTGAAGCTTTCTTT. This sequence encodes CASSQYSGGTEAFF.

The chain is built from TRBV5-6 and TRBJ1-1, with TRBD1 matching over 8 bases. The V gene's germline CDR1 is SGHDT and CDR2 YYEEEE. V trimming: 10 bases; J trimming: 1 base; junction bases outside the gene matches: 9. The CDR3 is made up of 14 amino acids. The CDR3 loop is CAGGQGPGNTEAFF. CDR3 bases: TGTGCCGGCGGACAGGGACCAGGGAACACTGAAGCTTTCTTT. Supplemented by reference TRBV5-6 and TRBJ1-1, the full variable domain reads DAGVTQSPTHLIKTRGQQVTLRCSPKSGHDTVSWYQQALGQGPQFIFQYYEEEERQRGNFPDRFSGHQFPNYSSELNVNALLLGDSALYLCAGGQGPGNTEAFFGQGTRLTVV.

This chain joins TRBV12-3 or TRBV12-4 and TRBJ1-2, with TRBD1 as a possible D gene (5 bases). The CDR3 length is 11 residues. Deletions cut 3 bases from V and 7 bases from J, with 6 bases between. CDR3 region: CASSLGGGYTF. The CDR3 DNA is TGTGCCAGCAGTTTGGGGGGTGGCTACACCTTC.

The rearrangement links TRBV4-1 to TRBJ2-2; D unclear. V shed 1 base and J shed 2 bases, with 20 bases lying between them. In germline, CDR1 is MGHRA, CDR2 YSYEKL. The CDR3 consists of 19 residues. DNA of the CDR3: TGCGCCAGCAGCCAAGGGGTGGTTAAAAGCCCCCCCAACACCGGGGAGCTGTTTTTT. Encoded protein: CASSQGVVKSPPNTGELFF.

In DNA, the CDR3 is TGTGCCAGCAGCTTAGGAGGGGGGGTGGTCGCAGATACGCAGTATTTT. This sequence encodes CASSLGGGVVADTQYF. This sequence joins TRBV11-3 and TRBJ2-3, with TRBD2 as a possible D gene (7 bases). Germline V CDR1 and CDR2: SGHNT, YENEEA. The CDR3 covers 16 residues. With 1 base removed from V and 4 bases from J, the gap between germline ends came to 15 bases.

This chain connects TRBV13 to TRBJ1-3, with D possibly matching TRBD1 (6 bases). The CDR3 contains 15 residues. Trimming removed 10 bases at V and 4 bases at J, with 20 bases between. CDR1 PRHDT and CDR2 FYEKMQ come from the germline V gene (reference sequence). Written as DNA, the CDR3 is TGTGCCACCACCGGAACAGGGAATGGGGGAAACACCATATATTTT. Protein product: CATTGTGNGGNTIYF.

The V gene is TRBV4-3, the J gene TRBJ2-1, with TRBD2 identical over 7 bases. Germline CDR1 and CDR2: LGHNA and YSLEER. Trimming at V came to 0 bases and at J to 8 bases, leaving 10 bases not matched to a gene. The CDR3 length is 16 residues. The CDR3 sequence: CASSQDGPGRGDEQFF. CDR3 DNA: TGCGCCAGCAGCCAAGACGGCCCAGGGAGGGGCGATGAGCAGTTCTTC.

The chain uses TRBV7-6 and TRBJ2-3, with TRBD1 matching over 11 bases. Germline-derived CDR1 and CDR2 are SGHVS and FNYEAQ. The V gene end was trimmed by 3 bases and the J gene end by 5 bases; junction bases not matched to a gene: 7. The CDR3 consists of 16 residues. CDR3 sequence: CASSFGQGAYLDTQYF. The CDR3 nucleotides are TGTGCCAGCAGCTTCGGACAGGGGGCTTACTTAGATACGCAGTATTTT.

The sample holds one count of this clone. The chain uses TRBV27 and TRBJ1-5; no firm D call. Trimming removed 4 bases at V and 2 bases at J, with 12 bases between. In germline, CDR1 is MNHEY, CDR2 SMNVEV (reference sequence). This CDR3 has 15 residues. Here the CDR3 reads CASSWTGLGNQPQHF. CDR3 nucleotide sequence: TGTGCCAGCAGTTGGACCGGCTTAGGCAATCAGCCCCAGCATTTT.

The chain uses TRBV7-9 and TRBJ1-3; 9 bases map to TRBD1. The CDR3 extends over 16 amino acids. Per germline, CDR1 SEHNR and CDR2 FQNEAQ (reference sequence). J gave up 4 bases and V 4 bases, and 8 bases lay outside the gene matches. DNA of the CDR3: TGTGCCAGCAGCTCGAACCGGGACAGGGAAGGAAACACCATATATTTT. Translating it yields CASSSNRDREGNTIYF.

J is TRBJ2-7 and V is TRBV7-9, with TRBD2 matching over 11 bases. The CDR3 has 17 residues. With V trimmed by 0 bases and J by 2 bases, 6 bases remained unmatched. Germline lookup yields CDR1 SEHNR and CDR2 FQNEAQ (reference sequence). The CDR3 sequence: CASSLARGSGRAYEQYF. CDR3 sequence (DNA): TGTGCCAGCAGCTTAGCGCGTGGTAGCGGGAGGGCCTACGAGCAGTACTTC.

The CDR3 sequence: CASSLGLGEQFF. Written as DNA, the CDR3 is TGTGCCAGCAGCTTAGGACTGGGTGAGCAGTTCTTC. The rearrangement joins TRBV11-3 to TRBJ2-1; D is undetermined. Trimming cost V 1 base and J 9 bases, with 7 bases left between them. The V gene's germline CDR1 is SGHNT and CDR2 YENEEA. The CDR3 extends over 12 amino acids.

The chain combines TRBV7-9 with TRBJ2-2, with a weak D call TRBD1 (5 bases). The V end was cut by 0 bases, the J end by 2 bases, with 10 bases between. CDR1 is SEHNR, CDR2 FQNEAQ, per germline (reference sequence). CDR3 size: 16 residues. The CDR3 DNA reads as TGTGCCAGCAGCTTAGCCCCTCAGGGTAACACCGGGGAGCTGTTTTTT. Translation gives CASSLAPQGNTGELFF.

The chain carries TRBV6-4 and TRBJ1-6; D remains ambiguous. Germline V CDR1 and CDR2: MRHNA, SNTAGT. The CDR3 has 12 residues. V was cut by 6 bases and J by 7 bases, with 7 bases left in between. The CDR3 reads CASSSGNSPLHF. CDR3 bases: TGTGCCAGCAGCTCCGGCAATTCACCCCTCCACTTT.

V usage is TRBV7-6 and J usage is TRBJ1-2; D not certain. Germline V gene sequence: CDR1 SGHVS, CDR2 FNYEAQ. The CDR3 has 16 residues. V lost 1 base and J 4 bases, leaving 16 bases between the germline ends. The CDR3 is CASSLELAGRGYGYTF. In DNA form, the CDR3 reads TGTGCCAGCAGCTTAGAATTGGCAGGTCGCGGCTATGGCTACACCTTC.

The gene calls are TRBV19 and TRBJ1-5; D is unclear. CDR3 size: 15 residues. The germline V and J ends were trimmed by 2 bases and 2 bases, with 10 bases remaining between them. Germline assignment: CDR1 LNHDA and CDR2 SQIVND (reference sequence). The CDR3 spells CASSIYGGGNQPQHF. The CDR3, as DNA: TGTGCCAGTAGTATATATGGAGGAGGCAATCAGCCCCAGCATTTT.

This chain connects TRBV7-3 to TRBJ1-1, with D maybe TRBD1 (5 bases). Germline V gene sequence: CDR1 SGHTA, CDR2 FQGTGA. This CDR3 has 14 amino acids. V dropped 2 bases and J dropped 1 base, with 8 bases sitting between them. The CDR3 coding sequence is TGTGCCAGCAGCTTACAGGGCACGAACACTGAAGCTTTCTTT. Translating gives CASSLQGTNTEAFF.

The gene calls are TRBV4-1 and TRBJ1-5; D uncertain. The CDR3 sequence is 15 residues long. Germline V lookup: CDR1 MGHRA, CDR2 YSYEKL. Trimming stripped 4 bases from V and 0 bases from J, with 10 bases between. CDR3 protein: CASSLDPYSNQPQHF. The DNA for the CDR3 is TGCGCCAGCAGCCTAGATCCCTATAGCAATCAGCCCCAGCATTTT.